This T cell receptor beta chain was identified during a study of read filtering for tumor transcriptome and immune sequencing. Background on the study: Per sample, TCR-region reads ranged about 3.5 to 11 million by IR-seq, about 80 to 1,400 by RNA-seq.

From 350 to 500 ng of RNA, a library with molecular barcoded alpha/delta and beta/gamma adaptors was made. One entry per CDR3 protein results from TCRdb running MiXCR on the reads. Of approximately 140,000 distinct CDR3 sequences listed, approximately 13% are singletons. This clonotype has a count of ten or more. Its antigen is as yet unknown. This CDR3 contains 13 residues. V dropped 2 bases and J dropped 4 bases, with 6 bases sitting between them. The germline CDR1 and CDR2 sequences are MNHEY and SVGEGT. Regarding the study as a whole: Without single-read clonotypes, shared clonotype proportions correlated more between IR-seq and RNA-seq.

Source material: a population of CD138-negative cells sorted from bone marrow. The rearrangement uses TRBV6-2 or TRBV6-3 and TRBJ2-1; D is ambiguous. The sequence derives from a donor at least 40 years old with multiple myeloma. In DNA form, the CDR3 reads TGTGCCAGCAGTTACGCAGATTACAATGAGCAGTTCTTC. This encodes CASSYADYNEQFF.